The source of this TCR beta chain is a study of blood T cell repertoires in COVID-19. Study context: The United States, Italy and Spain provided the acute and convalescent COVID-19 samples. T cells, B-cell-depleted T cells, or PBMCs provided the cDNA or gDNA that served as material.

Per the authors' pipeline: Amplified reference gene primers provided the basis for estimating nucleated cell counts. TCRdb keeps only in-frame clones here, not all; method: immunoSEQ multiplex PCR. V, J and clone size were drawn from that table, and D and trimming were deduced from the DNA. The data contain about 49,000 clones, about 92% of them seen just once; the ten biggest clones take up about 1%. Seattle's cohort entered during active infection and was followed longitudinally. Germline-derived CDR1 and CDR2 are SGHKS and YYEKEE (reference sequence). V was pared by 4 bases and J by 10 bases, with 7 bases of the junction left unmatched. The CDR3 contains 14 residues.

The V call is TRBV5-5, the J call TRBJ1-6; 8 bases map to TRBD1. Material: peripheral blood. The origin of this receptor is a man between 60 and 75 years old with COVID-19, enrolled during active disease. The CDR3: CASSPRTGNSPLHF. CDR3 nucleotide sequence: TGTGCCAGCAGCCCAAGGACAGGGAACTCACCCCTCCACTTT. Full variable domain (outside the CDR3, taken from reference TRBV5-5 and TRBJ1-6): DAGVTQSPTHLIKTRGQQVTLRCSPISGHKSVSWYQQVLGQGPQFIFQYYEKEERGRGNFPDRFSARQFPNYSSELNVNALLLGDSALYLCASSPRTGNSPLHFGNGTRLTVT.